The table lists the clone carrying this TCR beta chain with many counts. What it binds is unknown. Germline V lookup: CDR1 MGHRA, CDR2 YSYEKL. CDR3 length equals 15 residues. The trim removed 2 bases at V and 2 bases at J, leaving 4 bases unmatched. Amplification from RNA transcripts yielded the TCR beta CDR3 regions. HTBI primers were used in a first-round RT-PCR, which preceded a second-round multiplex PCR. Using its own MiXCR run on the multiplex PCR reads, TCRdb lists one record per CDR3 protein. The sample includes some 39,000 distinct CDR3 sequences, approximately 50% of them seen just once. These data originate in a study of Graves' ophthalmopathy and Graves' hyperthyroidism. Study-wide results and limits: Classification of ophthalmopathy versus stable hyperthyroidism by a 13-signature model yielded around 90% sensitivity and approximately 79% specificity. Most clonotypes expanded in thyroid above 0.001 frequency were present in blood too.

The V call is TRBV4-1, the J call TRBJ1-2, with 8 bases that match TRBD1. Sequences were obtained from peripheral blood. The sequence derives from an adult woman with stable Graves' hyperthyroidism. In nucleotides, the CDR3 is TGCGCCAGCAGCCAACTGACAGGGGCAAACTATGGCTACACCTTC. Translated, it gives CASSQLTGANYGYTF.